The subject of this entry is one T cell receptor beta chain. This sample stems from a study of blood T cell repertoires in COVID-19. Methods used by the authors: Estimates of nucleated cell counts were drawn from the amplification of reference gene primers. Libraries were prepared by immunoSEQ multiplex PCR; TCRdb keeps only in-frame clonotypes and omits some of them. For V, J and clone size, that table is used; D and trimming come from the DNA. There are fewer than 450,000 clones in the sample; 85% to 90% occur only once, and 1.2% lies in the top ten. The V and J ends lost 1 base and 9 bases, in that order; junction bases with no gene match: 12. The length of the CDR3 is 17 residues. Germline V lookup: CDR1 LGHNT, CDR2 FRNRAP.

The chain uses TRBV12-5 and TRBJ2-4; 10 bases line up with TRBD1. Sequencing input: PBMCs or T cells enriched from blood (not recorded which). The TCR was taken from a woman aged 18 to 35 who had recovered from COVID-19. CDR3 sequence: CASGLGTGGRYMGIQYF. CDR3 bases: TGTGCTAGTGGTTTGGGGACAGGGGGTCGTTATATGGGCATTCAGTACTTC.